The 8 T cell receptor beta chains listed next were all sequenced from one sample in a study of blood T cell repertoires in COVID-19. The data were produced by immunoSEQ multiplex PCR, yet TCRdb's version contains in-frame clones alone and is incomplete. This sample yields about 89,000 clones, of which more than 70% are seen a single time; about 0.51% belongs to the top ten. Specimen: peripheral blood. Every receptor here comes from a man in his fifties or sixties with acute or convalescent COVID-19.

The CDR3 nucleotides read TGCGCCAGCAGCTTCGGGACAGGGTGGACTGAAGCTTTCTTT. Translated: CASSFGTGWTEAFF. This chain links TRBV5-1 with TRBJ1-1, with 9 bases matching TRBD1. Germline trimming cut 2 bases from V and 5 bases from J; bases unmatched to any gene: 4. The CDR3 spans 14 residues. Germline values: CDR1 SGHRS, CDR2 YFSETQ.

This chain links TRBV6-2 or TRBV6-3 with TRBJ2-2, with TRBD1 identical over 8 bases. Germline V CDR1 and CDR2: MNHEY, SVGEGT. This CDR3 contains 18 residues. J was trimmed by 3 bases and V by 6 bases; bases with no gene match: 15. The chain's CDR3 is CASSLRGRGPGDTGELFF. The CDR3 DNA reads as TGTGCCAGCAGCCTACGGGGCAGGGGGCCTGGGGACACCGGGGAGCTGTTTTTT.

The chain combines TRBV2 with TRBJ1-5, with TRBD1 as a possible D gene (5 bases). The CDR3 totals 15 residues. The V end lost 3 bases, the J end lost 2 bases, and 11 bases lay between the germline ends. Germline V gives CDR1 SNHLY, CDR2 FYNNEI. The CDR3 region is CASSDGGVGNQPQHF. CDR3 nucleotide sequence: TGTGCCAGCAGTGATGGGGGGGTTGGCAATCAGCCCCAGCATTTT. Combining the CDR3 with reference TRBV2 and TRBJ1-5 gives the whole variable domain EPEVTQTPSHQVTQMGQEVILRCVPISNHLYFYWYRQILGQKVEFLVSFYNNEISEKSEIFDDQFSVERPDGSNFTLKIRSTKLEDSAMYFCASSDGGVGNQPQHFGDGTRLSIL.

V and J are TRBV5-5 and TRBJ1-6; D remains ambiguous. V dropped 3 bases and J dropped 7 bases, with 17 bases sitting between them. The CDR3 is made up of 16 amino acids. Germline V gives CDR1 SGHKS, CDR2 YYEKEE (reference sequence). CDR3 amino acids: CASSWEGSLGNSPLHF. The DNA for the CDR3 is TGTGCCAGCAGCTGGGAGGGCTCCTTGGGGAATTCACCCCTCCACTTT.

The chain combines TRBV4-2 with TRBJ2-7; 13 bases line up with TRBD2. Germline lookup yields CDR1 LGHNA and CDR2 YNFKEQ. J was trimmed by 1 base and V by 1 base; bases with no gene match: 13. This CDR3 is built from 20 residues. CDR3 amino acids: CASSQGSGTSGTEWSYEQYF. CDR3 DNA: TGTGCCAGCAGCCAAGGGTCAGGGACTAGCGGGACGGAATGGTCCTACGAGCAGTACTTC.

This clone was found a few times. The rearrangement links TRBV4-2 to TRBJ1-5; the D gene is possibly TRBD1 (6 bases). There are 17 residues in the CDR3. The germline gives CDR1 LGHNA, CDR2 YNFKEQ. V dropped 1 base and J dropped 5 bases, with 18 bases sitting between them. The CDR3 spells CASSQVWKGGIDQPQHF. The CDR3 DNA reads TGTGCCAGCAGCCAAGTTTGGAAAGGGGGAATTGATCAGCCCCAGCATTTT.

The chain joins TRBV24-1 to TRBJ2-3, with 8 nucleotides matching TRBD1. CDR3 length equals 12 residues. The V gene's germline CDR1 is KGHDR and CDR2 SFDVKD. V was clipped by 4 bases and J by 11 bases; unmatched bases: 4. The CDR3 nucleotides read TGTGCCACCAGTGACCCAGGACAGGGGCAGTATTTT. It is translated as CATSDPGQGQYF.

This chain connects TRBV27 to TRBJ1-1; 7 bases agree with TRBD1. This CDR3 region has 15 residues. The germline gives CDR1 MNHEY, CDR2 SMNVEV (reference sequence). The J segment lost 0 bases and the V segment lost 2 bases, leaving 3 bases of the junction unmatched. Here the CDR3 DNA reads TGTGCCAGCAGTTTAAGAGGGGGCCTGAACACTGAAGCTTTCTTT. Its protein product is CASSLRGGLNTEAFF.